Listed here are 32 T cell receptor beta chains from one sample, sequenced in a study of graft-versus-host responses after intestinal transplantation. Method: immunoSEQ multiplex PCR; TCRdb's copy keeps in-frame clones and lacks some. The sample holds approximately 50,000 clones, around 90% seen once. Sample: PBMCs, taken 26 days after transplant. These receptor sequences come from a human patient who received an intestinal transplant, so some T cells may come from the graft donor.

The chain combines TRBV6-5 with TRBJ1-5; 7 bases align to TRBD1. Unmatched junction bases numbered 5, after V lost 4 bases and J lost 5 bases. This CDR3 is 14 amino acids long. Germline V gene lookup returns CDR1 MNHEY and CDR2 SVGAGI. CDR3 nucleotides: TGTGCCAGCAGTTTTACAGGGGTAGATCAGCCCCAGCATTTT. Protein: CASSFTGVDQPQHF.

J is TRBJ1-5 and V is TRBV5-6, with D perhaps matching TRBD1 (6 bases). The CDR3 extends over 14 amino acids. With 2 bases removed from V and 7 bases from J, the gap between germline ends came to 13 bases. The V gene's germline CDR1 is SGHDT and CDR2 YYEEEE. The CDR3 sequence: CASSLGGVSQPQHF. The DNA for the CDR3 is TGTGCCAGCAGCTTAGGGGGGGTGAGCCAGCCCCAGCATTTT. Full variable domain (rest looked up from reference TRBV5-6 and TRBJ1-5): DAGVTQSPTHLIKTRGQQVTLRCSPKSGHDTVSWYQQALGQGPQFIFQYYEEEERQRGNFPDRFSGHQFPNYSSELNVNALLLGDSALYLCASSLGGVSQPQHFGDGTRLSIL.

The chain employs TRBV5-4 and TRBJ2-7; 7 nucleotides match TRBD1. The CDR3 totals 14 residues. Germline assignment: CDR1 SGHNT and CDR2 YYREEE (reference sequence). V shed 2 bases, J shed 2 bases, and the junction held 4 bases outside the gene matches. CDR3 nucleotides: TGTGCCAGCAGCTTAGGGGGCCGCGCCTACGAGCAGTACTTC. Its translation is CASSLGGRAYEQYF.

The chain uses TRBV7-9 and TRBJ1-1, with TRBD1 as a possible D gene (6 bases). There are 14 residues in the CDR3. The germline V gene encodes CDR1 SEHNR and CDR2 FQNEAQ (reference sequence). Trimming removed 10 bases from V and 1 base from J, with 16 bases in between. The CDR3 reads CATLTKQGNTEAFF. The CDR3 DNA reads TGTGCCACGTTAACAAAACAGGGGAACACTGAAGCTTTCTTT.

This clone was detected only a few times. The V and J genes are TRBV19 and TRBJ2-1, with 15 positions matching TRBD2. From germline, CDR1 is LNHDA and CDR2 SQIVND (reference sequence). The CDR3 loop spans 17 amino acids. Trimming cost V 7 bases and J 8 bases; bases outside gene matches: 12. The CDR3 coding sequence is TGTGCCAGTACCATCTTCGGGGGACTAGCGGGAGGAGATGAGCAGTTCTTC. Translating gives CASTIFGGLAGGDEQFF.

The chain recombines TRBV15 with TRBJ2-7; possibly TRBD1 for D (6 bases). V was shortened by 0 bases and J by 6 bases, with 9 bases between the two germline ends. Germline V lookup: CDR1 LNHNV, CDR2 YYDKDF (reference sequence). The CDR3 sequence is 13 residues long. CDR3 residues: CATSRDRGSEQYV. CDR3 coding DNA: TGTGCCACCAGCAGAGATAGGGGGTCCGAGCAGTACGTC.

In nucleotides, the CDR3 is TGTGCCAGCTCCCTCGGGGGAGGGGAGCTGTTTTTT. It specifies CASSLGGGELFF. The chain couples TRBV28 to TRBJ2-2, with D perhaps matching TRBD2 (6 bases). Trimming left V 8 bases short and J 8 bases short, with 12 bases between. Looked up from germline, CDR1 is MDHEN and CDR2 is SYDVKM. The length of the CDR3 is 12 residues. Using reference TRBV28 and TRBJ2-2 for the parts outside the CDR3, the full variable domain is DVKVTQSSRYLVKRTGEKVFLECVQDMDHENMFWYRQDPGLGLRLIYFSYDVKMKEKGDIPEGYSVSREKKERFSLILESASTNQTSMYLCASSLGGGELFFGEGSRLTVL.

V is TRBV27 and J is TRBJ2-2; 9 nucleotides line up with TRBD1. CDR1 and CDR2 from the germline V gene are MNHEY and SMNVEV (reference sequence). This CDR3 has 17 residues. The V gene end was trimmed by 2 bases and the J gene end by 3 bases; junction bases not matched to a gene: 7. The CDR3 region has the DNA TGTGCCAGCAGTTTAAGTAGGGACAGGGTACACACCGGGGAGCTGTTTTTT. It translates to CASSLSRDRVHTGELFF.

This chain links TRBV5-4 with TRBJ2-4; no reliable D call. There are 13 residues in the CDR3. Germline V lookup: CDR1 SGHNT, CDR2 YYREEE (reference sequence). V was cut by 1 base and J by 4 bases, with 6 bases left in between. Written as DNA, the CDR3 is TGTGCCAGCAGCTTGTCCGGTAAAAACATTCAGTACTTC. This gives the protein CASSLSGKNIQYF. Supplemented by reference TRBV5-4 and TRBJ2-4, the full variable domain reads ETGVTQSPTHLIKTRGQQVTLRCSSQSGHNTVSWYQQALGQGPQFIFQYYREEENGRGNFPPRFSGLQFPNYSSELNVNALELDDSALYLCASSLSGKNIQYFGAGTRLSVL.

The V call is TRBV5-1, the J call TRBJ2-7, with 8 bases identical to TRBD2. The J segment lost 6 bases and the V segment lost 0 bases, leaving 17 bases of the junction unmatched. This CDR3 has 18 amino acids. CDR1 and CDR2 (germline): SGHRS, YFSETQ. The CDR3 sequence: CASSLGLAGPQVGLEQYF. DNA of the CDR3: TGCGCCAGCAGCTTGGGTCTAGCGGGTCCCCAGGTTGGGCTCGAGCAGTACTTC.

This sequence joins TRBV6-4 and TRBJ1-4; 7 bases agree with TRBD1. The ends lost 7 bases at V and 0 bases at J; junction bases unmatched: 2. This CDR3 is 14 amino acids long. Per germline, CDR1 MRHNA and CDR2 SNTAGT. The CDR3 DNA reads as TGTGCCAGCAATGGACAGGCAACTAATGAAAAACTGTTTTTT. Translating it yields CASNGQATNEKLFF.

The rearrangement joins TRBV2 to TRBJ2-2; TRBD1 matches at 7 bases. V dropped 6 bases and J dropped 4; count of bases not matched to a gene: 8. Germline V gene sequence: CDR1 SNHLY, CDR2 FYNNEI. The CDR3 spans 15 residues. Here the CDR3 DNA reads TGTGCCAGCAGCTGGACAGGCCCCTTCACCGGGGAGCTGTTTTTT. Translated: CASSWTGPFTGELFF. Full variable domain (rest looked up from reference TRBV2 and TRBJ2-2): EPEVTQTPSHQVTQMGQEVILRCVPISNHLYFYWYRQILGQKVEFLVSFYNNEISEKSEIFDDQFSVERPDGSNFTLKIRSTKLEDSAMYFCASSWTGPFTGELFFGEGSRLTVL.

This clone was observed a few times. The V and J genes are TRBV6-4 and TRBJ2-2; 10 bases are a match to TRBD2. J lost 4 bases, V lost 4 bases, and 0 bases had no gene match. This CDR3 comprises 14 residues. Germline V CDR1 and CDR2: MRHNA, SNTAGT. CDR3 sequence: CASSASGSTGELFF. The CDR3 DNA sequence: TGTGCCAGCAGTGCTAGCGGGAGCACCGGGGAGCTGTTTTTT.

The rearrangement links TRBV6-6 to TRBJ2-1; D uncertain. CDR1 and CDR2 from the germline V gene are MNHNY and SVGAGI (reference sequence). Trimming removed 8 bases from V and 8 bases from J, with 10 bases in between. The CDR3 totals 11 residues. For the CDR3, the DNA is TGTGCCAGCGGTCTAATCGATGAGCAGTTCTTC. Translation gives CASGLIDEQFF.

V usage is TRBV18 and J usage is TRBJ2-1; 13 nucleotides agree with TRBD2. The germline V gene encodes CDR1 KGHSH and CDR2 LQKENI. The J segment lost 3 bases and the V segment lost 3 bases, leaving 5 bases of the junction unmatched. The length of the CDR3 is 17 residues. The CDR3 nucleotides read TGTGCCAGCTCACCTGGGACTAGCGGGACCAGCTACAATGAGCAGTTCTTC. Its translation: CASSPGTSGTSYNEQFF.

The CDR3: CASSFSPSGSDGETQYF. CDR3 nucleotides: TGCGCCAGCAGCTTTTCCCCAAGCGGGAGTGACGGAGAGACCCAGTACTTC. The V call is TRBV5-1, the J call TRBJ2-5; TRBD2 matches 8 bases. Trimming removed 2 bases from V and 4 bases from J; junction bases left unmatched: 13. This CDR3 has 17 amino acids. CDR1 is SGHRS and CDR2 is YFSETQ in the germline V gene.

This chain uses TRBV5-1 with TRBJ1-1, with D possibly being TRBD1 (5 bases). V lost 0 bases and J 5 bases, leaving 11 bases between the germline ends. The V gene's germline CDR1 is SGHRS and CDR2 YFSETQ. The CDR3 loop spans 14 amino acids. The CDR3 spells CASSLAQGLTEAFF. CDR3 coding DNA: TGCGCCAGCAGCTTGGCGCAGGGTTTGACTGAAGCTTTCTTT.

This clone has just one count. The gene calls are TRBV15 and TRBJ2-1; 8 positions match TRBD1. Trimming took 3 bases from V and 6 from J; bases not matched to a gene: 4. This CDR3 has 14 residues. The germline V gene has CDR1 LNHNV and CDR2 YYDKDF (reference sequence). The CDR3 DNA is TGTGCCACCAGCAGGGACAGGGAATTCAATGAGCAGTTCTTC. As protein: CATSRDREFNEQFF.

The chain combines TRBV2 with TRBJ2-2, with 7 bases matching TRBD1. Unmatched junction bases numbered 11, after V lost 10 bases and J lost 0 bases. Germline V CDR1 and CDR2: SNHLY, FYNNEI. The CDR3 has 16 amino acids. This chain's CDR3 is CATTARQGANTGELFF. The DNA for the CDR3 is TGTGCCACGACGGCGAGACAGGGCGCGAACACCGGGGAGCTGTTTTTT.

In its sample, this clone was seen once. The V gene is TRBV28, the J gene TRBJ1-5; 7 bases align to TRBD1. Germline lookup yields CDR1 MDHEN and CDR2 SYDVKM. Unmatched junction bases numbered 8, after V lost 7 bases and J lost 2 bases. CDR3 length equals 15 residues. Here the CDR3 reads CASIWRGHGNQPQHF. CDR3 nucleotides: TGTGCCAGCATTTGGAGGGGGCATGGCAATCAGCCCCAGCATTTT.

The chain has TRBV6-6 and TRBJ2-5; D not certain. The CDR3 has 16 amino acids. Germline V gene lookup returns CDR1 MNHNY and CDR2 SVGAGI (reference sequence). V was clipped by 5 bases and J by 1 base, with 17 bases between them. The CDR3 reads CASSNLVAGSQETQYF. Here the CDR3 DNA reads TGTGCCAGCAGTAACCTTGTGGCAGGATCCCAAGAGACCCAGTACTTC.

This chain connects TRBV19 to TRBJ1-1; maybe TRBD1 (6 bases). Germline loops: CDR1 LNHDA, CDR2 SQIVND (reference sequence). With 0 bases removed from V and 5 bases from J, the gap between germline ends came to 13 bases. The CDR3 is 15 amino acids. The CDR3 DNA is TGTGCCAGTAGTATAGACCAACAGGGTTGGACTGAAGCTTTCTTT. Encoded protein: CASSIDQQGWTEAFF.

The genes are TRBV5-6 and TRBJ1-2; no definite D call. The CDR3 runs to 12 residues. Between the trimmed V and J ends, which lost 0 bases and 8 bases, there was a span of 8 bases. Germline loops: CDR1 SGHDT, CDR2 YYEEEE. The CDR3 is CASSLVSRGYTF. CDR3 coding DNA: TGTGCCAGCAGCTTGGTCTCTCGGGGCTACACCTTC.

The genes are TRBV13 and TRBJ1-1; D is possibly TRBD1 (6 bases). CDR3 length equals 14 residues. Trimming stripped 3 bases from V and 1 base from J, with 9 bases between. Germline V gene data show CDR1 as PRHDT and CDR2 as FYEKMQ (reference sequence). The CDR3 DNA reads TGTGCCAGCAGCTTGGGACATCGGAACACTGAAGCTTTCTTT. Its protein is CASSLGHRNTEAFF.

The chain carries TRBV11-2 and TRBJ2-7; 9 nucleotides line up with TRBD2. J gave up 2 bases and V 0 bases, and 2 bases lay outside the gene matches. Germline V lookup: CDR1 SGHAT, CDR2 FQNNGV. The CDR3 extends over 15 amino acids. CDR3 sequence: CASSLEPSGAYEQYF. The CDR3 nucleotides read TGTGCCAGCAGCTTAGAACCTAGCGGGGCCTACGAGCAGTACTTC. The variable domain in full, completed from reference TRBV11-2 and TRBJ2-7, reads EAGVAQSPRYKIIEKRQSVAFWCNPISGHATLYWYQQILGQGPKLLIQFQNNGVVDDSQLPKDRFSAERLKGVDSTLKIQPAKLEDSAVYLCASSLEPSGAYEQYFGPGTRLTVT.

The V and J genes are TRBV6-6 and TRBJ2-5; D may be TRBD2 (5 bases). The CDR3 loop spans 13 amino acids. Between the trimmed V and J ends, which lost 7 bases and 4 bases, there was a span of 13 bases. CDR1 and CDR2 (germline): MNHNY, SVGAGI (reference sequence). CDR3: CASTQTRGETQYF. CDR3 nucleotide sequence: TGTGCCAGCACCCAAACCCGGGGAGAGACCCAGTACTTC.

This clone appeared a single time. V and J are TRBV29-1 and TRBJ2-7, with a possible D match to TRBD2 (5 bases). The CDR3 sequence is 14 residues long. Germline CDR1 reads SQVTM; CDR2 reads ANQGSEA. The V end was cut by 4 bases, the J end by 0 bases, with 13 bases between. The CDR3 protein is CSVVDSQSSYEQYF. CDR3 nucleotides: TGCAGCGTTGTGGACTCCCAAAGCTCCTACGAGCAGTACTTC.

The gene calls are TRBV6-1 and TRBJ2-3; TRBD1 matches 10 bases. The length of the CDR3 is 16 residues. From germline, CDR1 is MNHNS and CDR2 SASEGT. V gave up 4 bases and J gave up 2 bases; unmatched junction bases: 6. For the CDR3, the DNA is TGTGCCAGCAGTGCCACGACAGGGGGCATCACAGATACGCAGTATTTT. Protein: CASSATTGGITDTQYF.

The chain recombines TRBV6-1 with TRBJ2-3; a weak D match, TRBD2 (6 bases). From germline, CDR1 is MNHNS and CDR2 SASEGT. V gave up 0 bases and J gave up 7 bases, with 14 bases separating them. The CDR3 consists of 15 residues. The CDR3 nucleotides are TGTGCCAGCAGTGAAGCGGCGGGGCTGCTAAATACGCAGTATTTT. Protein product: CASSEAAGLLNTQYF.

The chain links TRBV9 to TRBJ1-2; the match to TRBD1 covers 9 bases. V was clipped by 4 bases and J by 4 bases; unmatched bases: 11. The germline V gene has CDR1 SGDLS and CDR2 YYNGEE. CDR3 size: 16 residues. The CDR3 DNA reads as TGTGCCAGCAGCCCTACAGGGGGCCGAACATTCTATGGCTACACCTTC. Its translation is CASSPTGGRTFYGYTF. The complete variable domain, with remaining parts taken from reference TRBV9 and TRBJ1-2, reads DSGVTQTPKHLITATGQRVTLRCSPRSGDLSVYWYQQSLDQGLQFLIQYYNGEERAKGNILERFSAQQFPDLHSELNLSSLELGDSALYFCASSPTGGRTFYGYTFGSGTRLTVV.

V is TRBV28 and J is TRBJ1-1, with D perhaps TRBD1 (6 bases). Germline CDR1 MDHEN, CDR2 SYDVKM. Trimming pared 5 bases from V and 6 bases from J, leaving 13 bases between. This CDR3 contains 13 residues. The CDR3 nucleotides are TGTGCCAGCAGTATAAGCTACAGGGCTGAAGCTTTCTTT. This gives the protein CASSISYRAEAFF.

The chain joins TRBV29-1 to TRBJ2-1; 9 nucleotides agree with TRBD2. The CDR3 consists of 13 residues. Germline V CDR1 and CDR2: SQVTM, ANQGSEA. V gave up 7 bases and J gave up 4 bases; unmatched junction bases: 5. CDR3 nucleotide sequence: TGCAGCGCTGTGACTAGCGGATACAATGAGCAGTTCTTC. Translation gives CSAVTSGYNEQFF.